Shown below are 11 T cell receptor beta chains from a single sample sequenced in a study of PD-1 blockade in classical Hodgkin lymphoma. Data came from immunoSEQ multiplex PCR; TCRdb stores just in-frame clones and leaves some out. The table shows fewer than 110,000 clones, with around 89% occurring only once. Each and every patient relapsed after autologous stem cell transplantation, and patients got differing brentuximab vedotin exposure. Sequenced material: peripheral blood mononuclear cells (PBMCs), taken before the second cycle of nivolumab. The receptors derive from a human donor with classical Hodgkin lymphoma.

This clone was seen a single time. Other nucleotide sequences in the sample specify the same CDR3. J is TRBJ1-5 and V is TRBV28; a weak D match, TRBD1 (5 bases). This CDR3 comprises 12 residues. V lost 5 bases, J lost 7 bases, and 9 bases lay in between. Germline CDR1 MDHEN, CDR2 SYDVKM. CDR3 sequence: CASSQGGQPQHF. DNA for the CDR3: TGTGCCAGCAGTCAGGGTGGGCAGCCCCAGCATTTT.

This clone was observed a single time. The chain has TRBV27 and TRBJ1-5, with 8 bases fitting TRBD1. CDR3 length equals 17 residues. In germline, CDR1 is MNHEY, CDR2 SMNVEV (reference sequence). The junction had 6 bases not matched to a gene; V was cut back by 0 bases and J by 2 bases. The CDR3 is CASSLSHYRGGNQPQHF. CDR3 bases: TGTGCCAGCAGTTTATCGCATTACAGGGGGGGCAATCAGCCCCAGCATTTT.

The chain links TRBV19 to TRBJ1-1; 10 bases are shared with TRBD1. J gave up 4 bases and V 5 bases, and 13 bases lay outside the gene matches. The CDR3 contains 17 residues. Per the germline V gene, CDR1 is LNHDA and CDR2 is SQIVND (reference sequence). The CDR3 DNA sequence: TGTGCCAGTAGTCCCACGACAGGGGGCGCGTTGGGCACTGAAGCTTTCTTT. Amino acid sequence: CASSPTTGGALGTEAFF.

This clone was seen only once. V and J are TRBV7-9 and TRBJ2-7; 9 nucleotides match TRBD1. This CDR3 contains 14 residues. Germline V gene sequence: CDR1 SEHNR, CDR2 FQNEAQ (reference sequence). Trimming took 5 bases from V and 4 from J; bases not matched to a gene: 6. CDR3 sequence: CASSPGTGLYEQYF. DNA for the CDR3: TGTGCCAGCAGCCCAGGGACAGGGCTTTACGAGCAGTACTTC.

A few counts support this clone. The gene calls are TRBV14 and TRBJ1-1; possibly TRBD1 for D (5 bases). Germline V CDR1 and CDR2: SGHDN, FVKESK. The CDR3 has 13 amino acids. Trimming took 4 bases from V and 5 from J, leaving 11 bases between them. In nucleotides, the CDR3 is TGTGCCAGCAGCCTCTCTCGGGGGACTGAAGCTTTCTTT. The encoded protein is CASSLSRGTEAFF.

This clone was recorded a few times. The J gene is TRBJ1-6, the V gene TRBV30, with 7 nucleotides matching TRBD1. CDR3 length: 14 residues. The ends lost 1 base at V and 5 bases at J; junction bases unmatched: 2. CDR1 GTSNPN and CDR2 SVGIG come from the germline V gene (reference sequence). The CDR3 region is CAWSGGQDNSPLHF. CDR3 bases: TGTGCCTGGAGTGGCGGACAGGATAATTCACCCCTCCACTTT.

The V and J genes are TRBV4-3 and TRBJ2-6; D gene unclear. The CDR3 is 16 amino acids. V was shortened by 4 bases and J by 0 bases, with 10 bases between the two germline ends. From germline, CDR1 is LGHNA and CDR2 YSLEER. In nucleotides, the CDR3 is TGCGCCAGCAGCCGGAGTTACGTCTCTGGGGCCAACGTCCTGACTTTC. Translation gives CASSRSYVSGANVLTF.

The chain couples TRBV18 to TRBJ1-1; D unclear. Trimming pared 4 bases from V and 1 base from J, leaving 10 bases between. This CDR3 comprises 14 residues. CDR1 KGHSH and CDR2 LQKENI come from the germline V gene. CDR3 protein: CASSRDNTNTEAFF. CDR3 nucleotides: TGTGCCAGCTCACGAGACAACACGAACACTGAAGCTTTCTTT.

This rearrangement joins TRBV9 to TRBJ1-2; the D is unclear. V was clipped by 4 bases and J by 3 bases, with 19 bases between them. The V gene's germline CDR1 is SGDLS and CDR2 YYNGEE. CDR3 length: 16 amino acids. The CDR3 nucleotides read TGTGCCAGCAGCCACTCCGCGCAGGAAAGGGACTATGGCTACACCTTC. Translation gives CASSHSAQERDYGYTF.

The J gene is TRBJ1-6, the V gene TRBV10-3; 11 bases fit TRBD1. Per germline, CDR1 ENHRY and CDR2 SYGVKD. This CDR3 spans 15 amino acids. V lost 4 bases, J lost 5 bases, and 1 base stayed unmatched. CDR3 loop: CAISGGQGDNSPLHF. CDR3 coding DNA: TGTGCCATCAGTGGGGGACAGGGGGATAATTCACCCCTCCACTTT.

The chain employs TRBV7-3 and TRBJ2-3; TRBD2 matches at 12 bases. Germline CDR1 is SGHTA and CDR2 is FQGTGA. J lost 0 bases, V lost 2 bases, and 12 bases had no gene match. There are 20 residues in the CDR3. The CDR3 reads CASSLGTSGGPRASTDTQYF. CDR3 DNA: TGTGCCAGCAGCTTAGGAACTAGCGGGGGGCCACGTGCTAGCACAGATACGCAGTATTTT.